This T cell receptor (beta chain) derives from a study of cytomegalovirus exposure and HLA in healthy donors. The V gene's germline CDR1 is SNHLY and CDR2 FYNNEI. CDR3 size: 16 residues. V was pared by 3 bases and J by 5 bases, with 11 bases of the junction left unmatched. Some clones are missing from TCRdb's copy, which holds only in-frame ones; the method was immunoSEQ multiplex PCR. The sample contains 250,000 or so clones, over 75% of which appear only once. Material: PBMCs. The clonotype originates from a man between 18 and 35 years old in good health and CMV-seropositive. The V and J genes are TRBV2 and TRBJ2-5; 8 bases line up with TRBD2. The CDR3 DNA is TGTGCCAGCAGTGATCTGCTGCGGGAGGCGTTGGAGACCCAGTACTTC. It encodes CASSDLLREALETQYF.